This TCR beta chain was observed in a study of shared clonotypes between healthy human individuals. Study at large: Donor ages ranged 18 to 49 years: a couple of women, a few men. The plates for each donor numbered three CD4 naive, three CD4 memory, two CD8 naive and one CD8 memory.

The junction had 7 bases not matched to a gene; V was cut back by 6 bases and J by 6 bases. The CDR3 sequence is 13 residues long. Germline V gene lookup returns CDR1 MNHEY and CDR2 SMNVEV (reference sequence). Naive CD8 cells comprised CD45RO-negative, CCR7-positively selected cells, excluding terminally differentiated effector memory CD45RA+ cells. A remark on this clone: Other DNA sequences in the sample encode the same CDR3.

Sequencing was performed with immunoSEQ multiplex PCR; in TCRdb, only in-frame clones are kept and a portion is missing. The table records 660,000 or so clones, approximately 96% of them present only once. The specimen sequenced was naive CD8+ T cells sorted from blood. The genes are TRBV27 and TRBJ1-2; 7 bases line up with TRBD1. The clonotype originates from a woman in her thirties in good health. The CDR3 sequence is CASSQTGNDGYTF. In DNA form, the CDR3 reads TGTGCCAGCAGCCAGACAGGGAACGATGGCTACACCTTC.